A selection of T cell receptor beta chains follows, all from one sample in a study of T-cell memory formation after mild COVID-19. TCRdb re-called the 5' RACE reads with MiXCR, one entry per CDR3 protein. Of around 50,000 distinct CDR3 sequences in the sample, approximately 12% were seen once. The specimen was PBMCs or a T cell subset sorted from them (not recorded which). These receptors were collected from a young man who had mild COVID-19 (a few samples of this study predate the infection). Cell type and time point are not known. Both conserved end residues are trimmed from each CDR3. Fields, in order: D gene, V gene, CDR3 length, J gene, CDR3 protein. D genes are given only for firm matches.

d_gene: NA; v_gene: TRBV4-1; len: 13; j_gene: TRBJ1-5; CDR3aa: ASSQHLGGAQPQH
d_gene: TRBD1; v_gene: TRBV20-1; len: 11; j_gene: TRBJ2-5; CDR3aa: SARGGQEETQY
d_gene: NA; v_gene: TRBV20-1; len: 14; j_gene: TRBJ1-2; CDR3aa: SARDPYTGANYGYT
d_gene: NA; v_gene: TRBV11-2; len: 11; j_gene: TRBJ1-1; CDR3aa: ASSLPDSAEAF
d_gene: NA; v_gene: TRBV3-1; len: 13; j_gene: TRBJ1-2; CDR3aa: ASSQVAGDGYGYT
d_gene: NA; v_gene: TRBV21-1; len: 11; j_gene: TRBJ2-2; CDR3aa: ASSKRPGGELF
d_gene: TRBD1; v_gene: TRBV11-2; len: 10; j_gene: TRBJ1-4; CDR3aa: ASSNPGTGLF
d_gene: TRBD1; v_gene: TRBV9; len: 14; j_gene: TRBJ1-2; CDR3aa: ASSNRGQGIDYGYT
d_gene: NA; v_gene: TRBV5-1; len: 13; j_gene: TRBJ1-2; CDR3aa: ASSLGGNDPYGYN
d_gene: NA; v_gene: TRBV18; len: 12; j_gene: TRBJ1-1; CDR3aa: ASSRGAQNTEAF
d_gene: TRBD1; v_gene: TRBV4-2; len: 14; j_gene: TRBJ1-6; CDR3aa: ASSQDRGTGGSPLH
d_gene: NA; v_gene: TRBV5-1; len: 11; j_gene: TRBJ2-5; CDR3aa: ASRGEGQETQY
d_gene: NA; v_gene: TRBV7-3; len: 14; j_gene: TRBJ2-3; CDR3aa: ASSLSGGAGADTQY
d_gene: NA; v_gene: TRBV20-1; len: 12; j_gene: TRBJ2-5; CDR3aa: SATQQTRQETQY